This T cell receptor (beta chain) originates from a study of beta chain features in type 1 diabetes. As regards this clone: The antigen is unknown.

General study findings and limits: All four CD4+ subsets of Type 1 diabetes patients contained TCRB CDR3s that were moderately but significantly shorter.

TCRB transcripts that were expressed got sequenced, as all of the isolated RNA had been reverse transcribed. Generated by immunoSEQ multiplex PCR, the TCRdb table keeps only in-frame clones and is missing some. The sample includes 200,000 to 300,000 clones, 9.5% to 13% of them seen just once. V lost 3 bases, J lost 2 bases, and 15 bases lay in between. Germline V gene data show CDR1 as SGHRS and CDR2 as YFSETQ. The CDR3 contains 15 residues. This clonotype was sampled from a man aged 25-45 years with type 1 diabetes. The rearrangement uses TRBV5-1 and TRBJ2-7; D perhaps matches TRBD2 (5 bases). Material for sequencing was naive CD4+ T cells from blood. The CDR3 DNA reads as TGCGCCAGCAGCTCCGAGTGGACTTATACCTACGAGCAGTACTTC. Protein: CASSSEWTYTYEQYF.